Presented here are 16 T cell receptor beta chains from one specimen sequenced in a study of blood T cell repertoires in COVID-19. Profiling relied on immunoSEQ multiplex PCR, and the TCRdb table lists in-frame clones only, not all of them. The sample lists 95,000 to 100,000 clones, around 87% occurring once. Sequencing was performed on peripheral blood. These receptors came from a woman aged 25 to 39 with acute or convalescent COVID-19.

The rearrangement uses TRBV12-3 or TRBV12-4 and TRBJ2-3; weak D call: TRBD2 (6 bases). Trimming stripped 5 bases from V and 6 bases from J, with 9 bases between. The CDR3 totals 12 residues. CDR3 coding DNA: TGTGCCAGCAGTCCTGGGGGGGATACGCAGTATTTT. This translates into CASSPGGDTQYF.

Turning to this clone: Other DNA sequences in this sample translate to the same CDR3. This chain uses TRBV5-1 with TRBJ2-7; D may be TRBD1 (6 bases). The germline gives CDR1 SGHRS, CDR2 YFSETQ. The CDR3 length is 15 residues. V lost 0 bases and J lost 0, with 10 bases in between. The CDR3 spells CASSLGGTSSYEQYF. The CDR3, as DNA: TGCGCCAGCAGCTTGGGTGGGACAAGCTCCTACGAGCAGTACTTC.

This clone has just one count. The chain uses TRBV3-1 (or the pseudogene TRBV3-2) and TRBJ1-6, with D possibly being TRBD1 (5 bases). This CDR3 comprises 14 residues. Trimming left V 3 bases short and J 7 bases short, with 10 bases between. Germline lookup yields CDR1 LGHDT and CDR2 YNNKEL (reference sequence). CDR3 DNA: TGTGCCAGCAGCCATGGGTCAGGGAATTCACCCCTCCACTTT. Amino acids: CASSHGSGNSPLHF.

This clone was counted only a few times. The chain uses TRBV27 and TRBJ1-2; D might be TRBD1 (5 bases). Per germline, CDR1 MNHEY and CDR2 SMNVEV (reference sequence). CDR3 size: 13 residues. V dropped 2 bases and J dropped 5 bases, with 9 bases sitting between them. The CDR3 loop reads CASSLLPGYGYTF. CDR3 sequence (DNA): TGTGCCAGCAGTTTACTACCAGGGTATGGCTACACCTTC.

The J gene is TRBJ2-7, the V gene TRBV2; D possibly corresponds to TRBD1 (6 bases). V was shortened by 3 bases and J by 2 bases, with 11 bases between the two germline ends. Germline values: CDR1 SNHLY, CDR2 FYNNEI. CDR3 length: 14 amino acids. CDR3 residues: CASSETGLPYEQYF. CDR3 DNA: TGTGCCAGCAGTGAGACAGGATTACCCTACGAGCAGTACTTC.

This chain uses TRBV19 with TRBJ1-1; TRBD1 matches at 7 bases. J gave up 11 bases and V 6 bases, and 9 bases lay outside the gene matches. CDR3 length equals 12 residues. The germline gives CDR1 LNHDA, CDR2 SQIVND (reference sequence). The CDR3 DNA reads TGTGCCAGTAGGCCCACAGGGGATCGGGCTTTCTTT. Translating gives CASRPTGDRAFF.

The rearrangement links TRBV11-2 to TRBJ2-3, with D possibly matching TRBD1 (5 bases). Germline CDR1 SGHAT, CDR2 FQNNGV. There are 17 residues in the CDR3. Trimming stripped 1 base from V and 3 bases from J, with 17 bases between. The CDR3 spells CASSLGVWGRATDTQYF. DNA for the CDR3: TGTGCCAGCAGCTTAGGGGTTTGGGGCAGGGCAACAGATACGCAGTATTTT. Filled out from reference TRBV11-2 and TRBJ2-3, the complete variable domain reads EAGVAQSPRYKIIEKRQSVAFWCNPISGHATLYWYQQILGQGPKLLIQFQNNGVVDDSQLPKDRFSAERLKGVDSTLKIQPAKLEDSAVYLCASSLGVWGRATDTQYFGPGTRLTVL.

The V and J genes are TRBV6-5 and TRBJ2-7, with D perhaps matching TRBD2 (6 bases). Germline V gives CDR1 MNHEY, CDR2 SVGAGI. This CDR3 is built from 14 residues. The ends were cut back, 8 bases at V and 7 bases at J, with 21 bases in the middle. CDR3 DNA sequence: TGTGCCAGCCCACTTAGCAGGGACTCGAGGGAGCAGTACTTC. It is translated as CASPLSRDSREQYF.

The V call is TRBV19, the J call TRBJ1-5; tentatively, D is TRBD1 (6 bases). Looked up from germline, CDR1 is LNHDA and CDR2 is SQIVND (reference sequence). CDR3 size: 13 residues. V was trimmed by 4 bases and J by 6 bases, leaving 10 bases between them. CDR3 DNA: TGTGCCAGTAGTAGCATACAGGGTCAGCCCCAGCATTTT. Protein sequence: CASSSIQGQPQHF.

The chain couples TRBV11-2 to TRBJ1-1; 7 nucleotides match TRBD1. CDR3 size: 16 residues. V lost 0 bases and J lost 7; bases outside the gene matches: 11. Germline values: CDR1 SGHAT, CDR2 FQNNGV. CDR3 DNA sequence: TGTGCCAGCAGCTTAGATCCCTGGACAGGAACCTATGAAGCTTTCTTT. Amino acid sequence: CASSLDPWTGTYEAFF.

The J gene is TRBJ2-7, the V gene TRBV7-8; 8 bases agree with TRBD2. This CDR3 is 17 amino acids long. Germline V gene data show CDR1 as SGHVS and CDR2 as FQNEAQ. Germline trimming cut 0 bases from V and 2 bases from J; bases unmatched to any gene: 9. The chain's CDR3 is CASSLALGAGEAYEQYF. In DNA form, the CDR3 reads TGTGCCAGCAGCTTAGCGCTTGGAGCGGGGGAAGCCTACGAGCAGTACTTC. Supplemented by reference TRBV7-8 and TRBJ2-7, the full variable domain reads GAGVSQSPRYKVAKRGQDVALRCDPISGHVSLFWYQQALGQGPEFLTYFQNEAQLDKSGLPSDRFFAERPEGSVSTLKIQRTQQEDSAVYLCASSLALGAGEAYEQYFGPGTRLTVT.

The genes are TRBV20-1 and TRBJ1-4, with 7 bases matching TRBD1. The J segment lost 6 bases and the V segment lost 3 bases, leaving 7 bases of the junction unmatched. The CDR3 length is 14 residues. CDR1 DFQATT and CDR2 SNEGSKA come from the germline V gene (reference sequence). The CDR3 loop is CSASLRQGDEKLFF. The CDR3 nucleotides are TGCAGTGCTAGTCTCAGACAGGGTGATGAAAAACTGTTTTTT.

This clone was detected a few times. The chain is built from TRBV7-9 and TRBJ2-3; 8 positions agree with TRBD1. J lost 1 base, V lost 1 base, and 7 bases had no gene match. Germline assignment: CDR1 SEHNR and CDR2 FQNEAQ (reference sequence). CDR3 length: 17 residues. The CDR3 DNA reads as TGTGCCAGCAGCTTAGTTCAAGGACAGGGTGGCACAGATACGCAGTATTTT. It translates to CASSLVQGQGGTDTQYF.

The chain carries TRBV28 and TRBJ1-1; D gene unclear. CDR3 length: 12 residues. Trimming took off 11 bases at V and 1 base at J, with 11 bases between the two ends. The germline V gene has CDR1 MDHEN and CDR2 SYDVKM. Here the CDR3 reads CACAPENTEAFF. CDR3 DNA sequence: TGTGCCTGCGCCCCTGAGAACACTGAAGCTTTCTTT.

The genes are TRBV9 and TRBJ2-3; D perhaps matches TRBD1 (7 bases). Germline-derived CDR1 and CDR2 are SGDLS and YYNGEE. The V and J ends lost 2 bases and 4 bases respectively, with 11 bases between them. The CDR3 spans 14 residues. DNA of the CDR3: TGTGCCAGCAGCGTCCAGGGGGGCCCAGATACGCAGTATTTT. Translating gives CASSVQGGPDTQYF.

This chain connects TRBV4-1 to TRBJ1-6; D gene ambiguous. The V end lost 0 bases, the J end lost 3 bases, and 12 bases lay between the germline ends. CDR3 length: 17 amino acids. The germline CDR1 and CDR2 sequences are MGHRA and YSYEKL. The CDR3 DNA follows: TGCGCCAGCAGCCAAGATGAGACAAGATTCTATAATTCACCCCTCCACTTT. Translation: CASSQDETRFYNSPLHF.